Below, 9 T cell receptor beta chains from the same sample are listed, as sequenced in a study of T cells in tumors after PD-1 blockade. Measured with immunoSEQ multiplex PCR; TCRdb has only the in-frame clones, and not every one. The sample holds 20,000 to 25,000 clones; roughly 78% are singletons and the top ten take roughly 25%. Sample: PBMCs, taken before anti-PD-1 treatment. The receptors were sampled from a human donor with basal cell carcinoma.

In DNA form, the CDR3 reads TGTGCCAGCAAGGGGAGGAAGAAAGCGGGGGGAAAAGAGACCCAGTACTTC. Translating it yields CASKGRKKAGGKETQYF. The chain uses TRBV3-1 (or the pseudogene TRBV3-2) and TRBJ2-5; 9 positions match TRBD2. CDR1 is LGHDT, CDR2 YNNKEL, per germline (reference sequence). V shed 7 bases and J 3 bases; nucleotides not matched to a gene: 15. The CDR3 runs 17 residues.

The rearrangement links TRBV4-2 to TRBJ1-4, with 7 bases matching TRBD1. The V segment lost 0 bases and the J segment 15 bases; nucleotides outside the gene matches: 7. This CDR3 is built from 13 residues. Germline assignment: CDR1 LGHNA and CDR2 YNFKEQ. The CDR3 region has the DNA TGTGCCAGCAGCCAAGAGGGGGGACAGTTAATGTTTTTT. Amino acids: CASSQEGGQLMFF.

The V and J genes are TRBV4-3 and TRBJ1-4; 7 nucleotides align to TRBD1. The CDR3 consists of 17 residues. Per the germline V gene, CDR1 is LGHNA and CDR2 is YSLEER. Trimming removed 2 bases from V and 5 bases from J; junction bases left unmatched: 11. CDR3 sequence reads: CASSQSPSGGVNEKLFF. In DNA form, the CDR3 reads TGCGCCAGCAGCCAATCACCGTCAGGGGGGGTGAATGAAAAACTGTTTTTT.

The genes are TRBV19 and TRBJ1-2; unclear D gene. Deletions cut 7 bases from V and 4 bases from J, with 16 bases between. In germline, CDR1 is LNHDA, CDR2 SQIVND (reference sequence). This CDR3 region has 14 residues. The CDR3 spells CASKERGPRYGYTF. The CDR3 bases are TGTGCCAGTAAGGAGAGAGGACCCCGCTATGGCTACACCTTC.

The chain couples TRBV28 to TRBJ2-3; D possibly uses TRBD1 or TRBD2 (5 bases each). The CDR3 length is 14 residues. Looked up from germline, CDR1 is MDHEN and CDR2 is SYDVKM. V was trimmed by 6 bases and J by 0 bases, leaving 10 bases between them. CDR3: CASRGVHSTDTQYF. DNA of the CDR3: TGTGCCAGCAGGGGGGTCCATAGCACAGATACGCAGTATTTT.

The V call is TRBV28, the J call TRBJ1-5; D unclear. From germline, CDR1 is MDHEN and CDR2 SYDVKM. V was trimmed by 5 bases and J by 6 bases, leaving 20 bases between them. The CDR3 has 16 amino acids. The CDR3 DNA is TGTGCCAGCAGTCGTGCCGGGCTCCCGGACGGTCAGCCCCAGCATTTT. Translated, it gives CASSRAGLPDGQPQHF.

This clone was found a few times. This chain joins TRBV6-5 and TRBJ1-2, with 9 bases identical to TRBD1. Germline V CDR1 and CDR2: MNHEY, SVGAGI. V dropped 6 bases and J dropped 8; count of bases not matched to a gene: 10. There are 14 residues in the CDR3. The CDR3 protein is CASSPIQGATGYTF. For the CDR3, the DNA is TGTGCCAGCAGCCCGATACAGGGGGCGACAGGCTACACCTTC.

The chain recombines TRBV4-2 with TRBJ2-1; 8 bases are shared with TRBD2. Germline loops: CDR1 LGHNA, CDR2 YNFKEQ. The junction had 12 bases not matched to a gene; V was cut back by 3 bases and J by 8 bases. This CDR3 region has 16 residues. CDR3 nucleotides: TGTGCCAGCAGCCAGCTCAGGACAGCGGGAGACCATGAGCAGTTCTTC. This encodes CASSQLRTAGDHEQFF.

The DNA for the CDR3 is TGCGCCAGCAGCTACGCGGGGGGCCTGGGAGATACGCAGTATTTT. This sequence encodes CASSYAGGLGDTQYF. The chain joins TRBV5-1 to TRBJ2-3, with 8 bases aligning to TRBD2. This CDR3 is built from 15 residues. Germline V lookup: CDR1 SGHRS, CDR2 YFSETQ. Trimming cost V 3 bases and J 5 bases; bases outside gene matches: 8.